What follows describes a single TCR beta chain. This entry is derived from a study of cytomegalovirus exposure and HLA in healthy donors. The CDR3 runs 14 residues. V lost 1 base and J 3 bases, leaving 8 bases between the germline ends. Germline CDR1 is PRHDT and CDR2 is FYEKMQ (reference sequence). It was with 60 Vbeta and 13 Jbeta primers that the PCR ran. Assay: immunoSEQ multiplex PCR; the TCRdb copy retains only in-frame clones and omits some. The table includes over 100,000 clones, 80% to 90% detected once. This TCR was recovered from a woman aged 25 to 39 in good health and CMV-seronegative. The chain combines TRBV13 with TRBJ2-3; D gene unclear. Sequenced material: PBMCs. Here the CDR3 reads CASSLVTLTDTQYF. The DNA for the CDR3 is TGTGCCAGCAGCTTAGTGACTCTTACAGATACGCAGTATTTT.